Listed below are T cell receptor beta chains from one sample, sequenced in a study of T cell responses to AZD1222 COVID-19 vaccine. Profiled with immunoSEQ multiplex PCR; TCRdb holds only in-frame clones, not every one. The sample gives about 80,000 clones, roughly 90% of which show up once; roughly 23% is in the top ten. The source was peripheral blood, collected on day 0 of AZD1222 vaccination. The receptors derive from an adult in good health. Each CDR3 is given with its conserved first and last residue. D genes are given only for firm matches. Clone size appears in some rows only: once, few, many, or a class for an expanded clone.

CDR3 length	J gene	D gene	V gene	clone size	CDR3 DNA	CDR3 protein
15	TRBJ2-7	-	TRBV7-8	few	TGTGCCAGCAGCTTAGAGGGGGGCGGCCCGTACGAGCAGTACTTC	CASSLEGGGPYEQYF
15	TRBJ2-3	-	TRBV6-2/TRBV6-3	-	TGTGCCAGCAGTCAAGATCTGGCGGCGACAGATACGCAGTATTTT	CASSQDLAATDTQYF
16	TRBJ2-3	-	TRBV7-8	-	TGTGCCAGCAGCTCGACCTTAGGAGGGGAGCCAGATACGCAGTATTTT	CASSSTLGGEPDTQYF
13	TRBJ1-6	-	TRBV7-9	once	TGTGCCAGCAATCGGGCCGGGAATTCACCCCTCCACTTT	CASNRAGNSPLHF
16	TRBJ2-1	TRBD1	TRBV24-1	-	TGTGCCACCAGTGAGAAGGGACAGGGGCTGTACAATGAGCAGTTCTTC	CATSEKGQGLYNEQFF
14	TRBJ1-1	-	TRBV5-1	-	TGCGCCAGCAGCTTGACAGACTCCAACACTGAAGCTTTCTTT	CASSLTDSNTEAFF
15	TRBJ1-5	-	TRBV27	-	TGTGCCAGCAGTTTAGGGTCGGAGGGCAATCAGCCCCAGCATTTT	CASSLGSEGNQPQHF
15	TRBJ1-4	TRBD1	TRBV6-2/TRBV6-3	-	TGTGCCAGCAGTTACCTCGGGACAGCGGGTCAAAAACTGTTTTTT	CASSYLGTAGQKLFF
15	TRBJ2-1	TRBD2	TRBV2	-	TGTGCCAGCAGTGGGGAGGGATTCGGTTACAATGAGCAGTTCTTC	CASSGEGFGYNEQFF
14	TRBJ2-1	-	TRBV9	-	TGTGCCAGCAGTAGCTCAGACCTGGGGAATGAGCAGTTCTTC	CASSSSDLGNEQFF
17	TRBJ1-3	TRBD1	TRBV11-2	few	TGTGCCAGCAGCCCTACCAGGACAGGGTTTTCTGGAAACACCATATATTTT	CASSPTRTGFSGNTIYF
12	TRBJ1-2	-	TRBV7-9	few	TGTGCCAGCAGCTTAGGGGACTATGGCTACACCTTC	CASSLGDYGYTF
15	TRBJ1-3	-	TRBV28	-	TGTGCCAGCAGTTCTGAAGTAGGTTTTGGAAACACCATATATTTT	CASSSEVGFGNTIYF
15	TRBJ2-2	-	TRBV7-9	few	TGTGCCAGCAGCGCCTCCGGGAGCCGTACCGGGGAGCTGTTTTTT	CASSASGSRTGELFF
11	TRBJ1-1	-	TRBV19	-	TGTGCCAGTAGTATTTGGCTTGAAGCTTTCTTT	CASSIWLEAFF
13	TRBJ2-5	-	TRBV2	-	TGTGCCACCTACAAGAGAGGGGCGAAGACCCAGTACTTC	CATYKRGAKTQYF
12	TRBJ1-1	TRBD1	TRBV5-8	-	TGTGCCAGCAGCATCGGACAGGGTGAAGCTTTCTTT	CASSIGQGEAFF
15	TRBJ2-7	-	TRBV6-5	-	TGTGCCAGCAGACTCAACAGGGACATCTCCTACGAGCAGTACTTC	CASRLNRDISYEQYF
11	TRBJ1-2	-	TRBV24-1	-	TGTGCCACCAGTGATCCATATCGCTACACCTTC	CATSDPYRYTF
13	TRBJ1-5	-	TRBV6-5	once	TGTGCCAGCAGCCAAGACAGAGAACAGCCCCAGCATTTT	CASSQDREQPQHF
15	TRBJ1-4	-	TRBV5-1	-	TGCGCCAGCAGCTTGGATGGGAGGGTTCTTGAAAAACTGTTTTTT	CASSLDGRVLEKLFF
13	TRBJ2-7	TRBD2	TRBV29-1	-	TGCAGCGTCGCCCTAGCGGGAGTTCGGGAGCAGTACTTC	CSVALAGVREQYF
13	TRBJ1-2	-	TRBV29-1	once	TGCAGCGCTTCCGGGGGCTCCAACTATGGCTACACCTTC	CSASGGSNYGYTF
16	TRBJ2-1	TRBD2	TRBV5-1	-	TGCGCCAGCAGCTTCGGCGGGACTAGGAAATACAATGAGCAGTTCTTC	CASSFGGTRKYNEQFF
16	TRBJ1-1	-	TRBV28	-	TGTGCCAGCAGTCTCTGGGGCAGCACCATGAACACTGAAGCTTTCTTT	CASSLWGSTMNTEAFF
17	TRBJ1-5	-	TRBV19	-	TGTGCCAGTACGTCCGAGGGAGGGGGAGCAAGCAATCAGCCCCAGCATTTT	CASTSEGGGASNQPQHF
14	TRBJ1-1	TRBD1	TRBV19	-	TGTGCCAGTAGTTTACCCAGACAGGGCACTGAAGCTTTCTTT	CASSLPRQGTEAFF
12	TRBJ1-4	-	TRBV4-1	-	TGCGCCAGCAGACAGGGAAATGAAAAACTGTTTTTT	CASRQGNEKLFF
14	TRBJ1-1	-	TRBV5-1	-	TGCGCCAGCAGCTTGAACCAGGGAGGCACTGAAGCTTTCTTT	CASSLNQGGTEAFF
15	TRBJ1-2	-	TRBV3-1/TRBV3-2	-	TGTGCCAGCAGCCAAGATCTGGTGGGGGCCTATGGCTACACCTTC	CASSQDLVGAYGYTF
13	TRBJ2-7	-	TRBV2	-	TGTGCCAGCAGGTGGACAGATCCCTACGAGCAGTACTTC	CASRWTDPYEQYF
16	TRBJ1-6	-	TRBV5-1	once	TGCGCCAGCAGCTACAGGGAGGTCAGCGATAATTCACCCCTCCACTTT	CASSYREVSDNSPLHF
13	TRBJ1-1	-	TRBV11-2	-	TGTGCCAGCAGCTTAACGATGAACACTGAAGCTTTCTTT	CASSLTMNTEAFF
16	TRBJ1-2	TRBD1	TRBV10-3	-	TGTGCCATCAGTAAGGACAGGGATGGAGCGGACTATGGCTACACCTTC	CAISKDRDGADYGYTF
16	TRBJ2-3	TRBD2	TRBV19	-	TGTGCCAGTAGTTCTCAGCGGGAGCTGGGCACAGATACGCAGTATTTT	CASSSQRELGTDTQYF
13	TRBJ1-4	-	TRBV5-6	-	TGTGCCAGCAGCTTCCAGTCTAATGAAAAACTGTTTTTT	CASSFQSNEKLFF
13	TRBJ1-1	-	TRBV29-1	-	TGCAGCGTTGACAACCGCATGAACACTGAAGCTTTCTTT	CSVDNRMNTEAFF
15	TRBJ1-2	-	TRBV4-1	-	TGCGCCAGCAGCCAAGAGTTCGTCAGCCGAGAGGGCTACACCTTC	CASSQEFVSREGYTF
13	TRBJ2-7	-	TRBV6-5	-	TGTGCCAGCAGTTACACCGACAGTTACGAGCAGTACTTC	CASSYTDSYEQYF
15	TRBJ2-7	-	TRBV10-3	-	TGTGCCATCAGTCACCCCTCTGTGGGCTCCTACGAGCAGTACTTC	CAISHPSVGSYEQYF
15	TRBJ2-1	TRBD2	TRBV7-3	-	TGTGCCAGCAGCTTAGGGACTAGCGGGAGCAATGAGCAGTTCTTC	CASSLGTSGSNEQFF
14	TRBJ2-1	-	TRBV7-3	-	TGTGCCAGCAGCCCAGGTGGGACTCGGAATGAGCAGTTCTTC	CASSPGGTRNEQFF
16	TRBJ2-5	TRBD1	TRBV24-1	-	TGTGCCACCAGTGAGATGAGACAGGGCCTCTTCGAGACCCAGTACTTC	CATSEMRQGLFETQYF
15	TRBJ2-1	TRBD2	TRBV15	-	TGTGCCACCAGCGTTCGGACTAGCGGGGGGAATGAGCAGTTCTTC	CATSVRTSGGNEQFF
18	TRBJ1-4	-	TRBV5-1	once	TGCGCCAGCAGCTTGGATGGGCAGGGGTACGCAACTAATGAAAAACTGTTTTTT	CASSLDGQGYATNEKLFF
13	TRBJ1-2	-	TRBV7-8	-	TGTGCCAGCAGCCTTGGGGCAGACTATGGCTACACCTTC	CASSLGADYGYTF